This T cell receptor (beta chain) was retrieved from a study of blood T cell repertoires in COVID-19. Study-wide background: Sample material is recorded as cDNA or gDNA derived from T cells, B-cell-depleted T cells, or PBMCs.

How the authors handled the data: Reference gene primer amplification in the assay estimated nucleated cell counts. Sequenced by immunoSEQ multiplex PCR; TCRdb stores in-frame clones only, minus some. For V, J and clone size, that table is used; D and trimming come from the DNA. There are 110,000 or so clones in the sample; around 87% occur only once, and 7.7% lies in the top ten. CDR1 SGHRS and CDR2 YFSETQ come from the germline V gene. The CDR3 has 12 amino acids. V was shortened by 7 bases and J by 2 bases, with 8 bases between the two germline ends. The material sequenced was peripheral blood. The chain uses TRBV5-1 and TRBJ2-3, with D hard to call. The TCR comes from a human donor in a cohort sampled during active COVID-19. In DNA form, the CDR3 reads TGCGCCAGCTCAGCGCCCACAGATACGCAGTATTTT. Protein product: CASSAPTDTQYF.